One sample yielded the 27 T cell receptor beta chains listed below, sequenced in a study of T cells in Graves' hyperthyroidism and ophthalmopathy. Template material for amplifying TCR beta CDR3 regions consisted of RNA transcripts. The TCR CDR3 was amplified in a first-round RT-PCR using the HTBI primer set. TCRdb processed the multiplex PCR reads anew with MiXCR; each CDR3 protein has one entry. The sample has about 760,000 distinct CDR3 sequences, roughly a third seen once. The sample comprised blood. All receptors come from a woman in her thirties or forties with Graves' hyperthyroidism.

The chain employs TRBV13 and TRBJ2-3; no reliable D call. The germline gives CDR1 PRHDT, CDR2 FYEKMQ (reference sequence). The CDR3 runs 15 residues. V was cut by 4 bases and J by 1 base, with 12 bases left in between. The CDR3 nucleotides are TGTGCCAGCAGCTGGTTAAATCAGGGCACAGATACGCAGTATTTT. Translating it yields CASSWLNQGTDTQYF. The whole variable domain, remainder taken from reference TRBV13 and TRBJ2-3, is AAGVIQSPRHLIKEKRETATLKCYPIPRHDTVYWYQQGPGQDPQFLISFYEKMQSDKGSIPDRFSAQQFSDYHSELNMSSLELGDSALYFCASSWLNQGTDTQYFGPGTRLTVL.

The CDR3 sequence is CASSSGLGRETQYF. CDR3 DNA: TGTGCCAGCAGCTCAGGGCTGGGACGAGAGACCCAGTACTTC. The chain recombines TRBV7-2 with TRBJ2-5; D possibly uses TRBD1 or TRBD2 (5 bases each). This CDR3 has 14 residues. The germline V and J ends were trimmed by 4 bases and 4 bases, with 13 bases remaining between them. CDR1 and CDR2 (germline): SGHTA, FQGNSA.

The V gene is TRBV12-3 or TRBV12-4, the J gene TRBJ1-1; TRBD1 matches at 12 bases. J lost 0 bases, V lost 6 bases, and 8 bases had no gene match. The CDR3 covers 17 residues. CDR3 loop: CASSSRDRGHMNTEAFF. The CDR3 bases are TGTGCCAGCAGCAGCCGGGACAGGGGGCATATGAACACTGAAGCTTTCTTT.

The J gene is TRBJ2-7, the V gene TRBV10-3, with D perhaps TRBD2 (5 bases). Trimming removed 6 bases from V and 4 bases from J, with 13 bases in between. This CDR3 has 13 amino acids. Germline loops: CDR1 ENHRY, CDR2 SYGVKD. The DNA of the CDR3 is TGTGCCATCAGGAGGACGGGAATGTACGAGCAGTACTTC. Translating it yields CAIRRTGMYEQYF.

V is TRBV7-3 and J is TRBJ2-2; D ambiguous. The CDR3 spans 14 residues. V dropped 6 bases and J dropped 4 bases, with 12 bases sitting between them. CDR1 is SGHTA and CDR2 is FQGTGA in the germline V gene. CDR3 DNA sequence: TGTGCCAGCAGTTCACCCATAACCACCGGGGAGCTGTTTTTT. This sequence encodes CASSSPITTGELFF. Full variable domain (remainder filled in from reference TRBV7-3 and TRBJ2-2): GAGVSQTPSNKVTEKGKYVELRCDPISGHTALYWYRQSLGQGPEFLIYFQGTGAADDSGLPNDRFFAVRPEGSVSTLKIQRTERGDSAVYLCASSSPITTGELFFGEGSRLTVL.

At least ten counts were recorded for this clonotype. The chain is built from TRBV15 and TRBJ2-2; 9 nucleotides align to TRBD1. This CDR3 region has 15 residues. Germline CDR1 and CDR2: LNHNV and YYDKDF (reference sequence). V was pared by 4 bases and J by 7 bases, with 7 bases of the junction left unmatched. DNA for the CDR3: TGTGCCACCAGCACCCGGACAGGGGATTTCGGGGAGCTGTTTTTT. It yields the protein CATSTRTGDFGELFF.

The chain combines TRBV9 with TRBJ2-2; D uncertain. This CDR3 has 17 amino acids. The V end lost 4 bases, the J end lost 0 bases, and 16 bases lay between the germline ends. Germline lookup yields CDR1 SGDLS and CDR2 YYNGEE. The CDR3 DNA is TGTGCCAGCAGCACGCAGACCCGAAGTACGAACACCGGGGAGCTGTTTTTT. Its translation is CASSTQTRSTNTGELFF.

The sample holds many counts of this clonotype. Written as DNA, the CDR3 is TGCAGTGCTAGACGACTAGCGGGGAAAGAGACCCAGTACTTC. Its translation: CSARRLAGKETQYF. The V call is TRBV20-1, the J call TRBJ2-5; 11 bases are shared with TRBD2. This CDR3 region has 14 residues. Per the germline V gene, CDR1 is DFQATT and CDR2 is SNEGSKA (reference sequence). V gave up 2 bases and J gave up 3 bases; unmatched junction bases: 2.

This chain joins TRBV10-3 and TRBJ1-1; D is uncertain. Per the germline V gene, CDR1 is ENHRY and CDR2 is SYGVKD. The CDR3 contains 13 residues. With 8 bases removed from V and 4 bases from J, the gap between germline ends came to 14 bases. In DNA, the CDR3 is TGTGCCATCCTCAAGGGCAGGACCACTGAAGCTTTCTTT. Its translation is CAILKGRTTEAFF.

The chain is built from TRBV19 and TRBJ2-1; 13 bases agree with TRBD2. Germline loops: CDR1 LNHDA, CDR2 SQIVND (reference sequence). Trimming took 6 bases from V and 6 from J; bases not matched to a gene: 5. The CDR3 length is 15 residues. CDR3 bases: TGTGCCAGTAGACAGACTAGCGGGGGGCCCAATGAGCAGTTCTTC. Translation gives CASRQTSGGPNEQFF. The full variable domain, completed using reference TRBV19 and TRBJ2-1, is DGGITQSPKYLFRKEGQNVTLSCEQNLNHDAMYWYRQDPGQGLRLIYYSQIVNDFQKGDIAEGYSVSREKKESFPLTVTSAQKNPTAFYLCASRQTSGGPNEQFFGPGTRLTVL.

The chain uses TRBV5-1 and TRBJ2-7, with D possibly being TRBD1 (6 bases). The V end lost 5 bases, the J end lost 7 bases, and 16 bases lay between the germline ends. The CDR3 sequence is 13 residues long. The V gene's germline CDR1 is SGHRS and CDR2 YFSETQ. CDR3 in amino acids: CASSRDTYNEQYF. The CDR3, as DNA: TGCGCCAGCAGTCGGGACACTTACAATGAGCAGTACTTC. Full variable domain (rest looked up from reference TRBV5-1 and TRBJ2-7): KAGVTQTPRYLIKTRGQQVTLSCSPISGHRSVSWYQQTPGQGLQFLFEYFSETQRNKGNFPGRFSGRQFSNSRSEMNVSTLELGDSALYLCASSRDTYNEQYFGPGTRLTVT.

This clonotype has a count of ten or more. The DNA is omitted, as the CDR3 cannot be located on it reliably, and the CDR3 follows TCRdb's listing. The chain is built from TRBV19 and TRBJ1-1. Both ends counted, the CDR3 spans 13 residues. The germline gives CDR1 LNHDA, CDR2 SQIVND (reference sequence). The CDR3 reads CASTSGGKTEAFF.

This clonotype was counted between two and nine times. V gene TRBV6-1 combines with J gene TRBJ1-1; D gene ambiguous. Trimming took off 7 bases at V and 7 bases at J, with 13 bases between the two ends. The length of the CDR3 is 12 residues. CDR1 is MNHNS, CDR2 SASEGT, per germline. The chain's CDR3 is CASTNTGDEAFF. DNA for the CDR3: TGTGCCAGCACCAATACCGGGGATGAAGCTTTCTTT.

This clonotype was counted ten times or more. The CDR3 region has the DNA TGCAGTGCTAGAGAGGGTTACTATGGCTACACCTTC. Translation gives CSAREGYYGYTF. The rearrangement joins TRBV20-1 to TRBJ1-2; D unresolved. Trimming removed 0 bases at V and 3 bases at J, with 5 bases between. Germline assignment: CDR1 DFQATT and CDR2 SNEGSKA (reference sequence). This CDR3 has 12 amino acids.

This clonotype was seen only a few times. The chain has TRBV14 and TRBJ2-7; 7 bases align to TRBD1. The CDR3 contains 15 residues. The germline CDR1 and CDR2 sequences are SGHDN and FVKESK. V dropped 3 bases and J dropped 3; count of bases not matched to a gene: 8. In nucleotides, the CDR3 is TGTGCCAGCAGCCAGGCTGGGACAGTCCACTACGAGCAGTACTTC. Translating it yields CASSQAGTVHYEQYF.

This clonotype has a single count. This clone may be a read error of a much larger clone one base away. This sequence joins TRBV10-3 and TRBJ2-6, with 7 nucleotides matching TRBD1. From germline, CDR1 is ENHRY and CDR2 SYGVKD. V lost 5 bases to trimming and J lost 1 base; unmatched junction nucleotides: 11. This CDR3 spans 18 amino acids. CDR3 in amino acids: CAISRVTGQRSGANVLTF. CDR3 DNA sequence: TGTGCCATCAGTCGAGTGACAGGGCAACGGTCTGGGGCCAACGTCCTGACTTTC.

This clonotype was seen at least ten times. V gene TRBV10-3 combines with J gene TRBJ1-1; no reliable D call. This CDR3 comprises 12 residues. CDR1 is ENHRY and CDR2 is SYGVKD in the germline V gene. The V end was cut by 6 bases, the J end by 2 bases, with 7 bases between. CDR3 region: CAIRTDNTEAFF. The CDR3 DNA reads TGTGCCATCAGAACCGACAACACTGAAGCTTTCTTT.

This clonotype was picked up one time. The chain combines TRBV10-3 with TRBJ2-1; D perhaps matches TRBD1 (6 bases). CDR1 ENHRY and CDR2 SYGVKD come from the germline V gene. This CDR3 contains 14 residues. V was clipped by 5 bases and J by 2 bases, with 10 bases between them. In DNA, the CDR3 is TGTGCCATCAGTCAGGGGCCCACCTACAATGAGCAGTTCTTC. Protein sequence: CAISQGPTYNEQFF.

The V gene is TRBV6-1, the J gene TRBJ1-2, with 8 bases identical to TRBD1. J was trimmed by 4 bases and V by 4 bases; bases with no gene match: 11. Germline V gene sequence: CDR1 MNHNS, CDR2 SASEGT. The CDR3 is 16 residues long. The CDR3 region is CASSGYRGDVIYGYTF. DNA of the CDR3: TGTGCCAGCAGTGGATACAGGGGGGATGTTATCTATGGCTACACCTTC.

This clonotype came up a few times. The J gene is TRBJ2-2, the V gene TRBV19; D possibly corresponds to TRBD2 (6 bases). V dropped 3 bases and J dropped 1 base, with 18 bases sitting between them. The CDR3 contains 18 residues. CDR1 is LNHDA, CDR2 SQIVND, per germline (reference sequence). CDR3 in amino acids: CASSMEGPGTGNTGELFF. The CDR3 bases are TGTGCCAGTAGTATGGAGGGGCCCGGGACTGGGAACACCGGGGAGCTGTTTTTT.

This chain connects TRBV24-1 to TRBJ1-6, with a weak D call TRBD1 (6 bases). Germline V gives CDR1 KGHDR, CDR2 SFDVKD. The CDR3 extends over 17 amino acids. Deletions cut 11 bases from V and 9 bases from J, with 28 bases between. The DNA of the CDR3 is TGTGCCAGCTCGATTGGGACACCGGGGGTAGTGAGTTCACCCCTCCACTTT. Translated, it gives CASSIGTPGVVSSPLHF.

This clonotype was detected ten times or more. This chain joins TRBV12-3 or TRBV12-4 and TRBJ1-3; D is unresolved. Trimming cost V 5 bases and J 7 bases, with 12 bases left between them. The CDR3 length is 13 residues. CDR3 in DNA: TGTGCCAGCAGTACGCGTGGTCGGAACACCATATATTTT. Translation: CASSTRGRNTIYF.

As concerns this clonotype: A read error may be the cause here, since a much bigger clone is one base away. This CDR3 fails to terminate in the conserved phenylalanine or tryptophan, so it likely reflects a read error. This sequence joins TRBV5-8 and TRBJ1-1; a weak D match, TRBD1 (5 bases). Germline loops: CDR1 SGHTS, CDR2 YDEGEE. The CDR3 contains 16 residues. Between the trimmed V and J ends, which lost 2 bases and 4 bases, there was a span of 18 bases. This CDR3 is CASSFSGDGDVTEAFL. The DNA of the CDR3 is TGTGCCAGCAGCTTTTCTGGGGACGGGGATGTCACTGAAGCTTTCCTT.

About this clonotype itself: This sequence may be a read error, since a much larger clone differs from it by one base. This chain joins TRBV24-1 and TRBJ1-2, with a possible D match to TRBD1 (6 bases). CDR1 and CDR2 from the germline V gene are KGHDR and SFDVKD. The ends were cut back, 5 bases at V and 6 bases at J, with 18 bases in the middle. This CDR3 has 15 amino acids. The chain's CDR3 is CATSGSGGVSHGYTF. Written as DNA, the CDR3 is TGTGCCACCAGTGGTTCCGGGGGCGTCTCTCATGGCTACACCTTC.

This clonotype occurred a few times. The J gene is TRBJ1-5, the V gene TRBV5-8; 7 nucleotides line up with TRBD1. Germline CDR1 reads SGHTS; CDR2 reads YDEGEE. J was trimmed by 6 bases and V by 6 bases; bases with no gene match: 18. The CDR3 extends over 17 amino acids. CDR3 nucleotides: TGTGCCAGCACCCTTCCGTTGACAGGGAAGTGGGGTCAGCCCCAGCATTTT. This translates into CASTLPLTGKWGQPQHF.

At least ten counts were recorded for this clonotype. The chain employs TRBV10-3 and TRBJ1-5; no firm D call. The V gene lost 4 bases and the J gene lost 3 bases, with 10 bases spanning the gap. The CDR3 length is 14 residues. Per germline, CDR1 ENHRY and CDR2 SYGVKD. The CDR3 DNA reads TGTGCCATCAGTGGCGATGCGTCCAATCAGCCCCAGCATTTT. It codes for CAISGDASNQPQHF.

This clonotype has a count of ten or more. V usage is TRBV12-3 or TRBV12-4 and J usage is TRBJ1-1; TRBD1 agrees at 10 bases. This CDR3 is 15 amino acids long. J gave up 10 bases and V 1 base, and 9 bases lay outside the gene matches. CDR3 residues: CASSLVGGTGAGAFF. The CDR3, as DNA: TGTGCCAGCAGTTTAGTTGGTGGGACAGGGGCGGGAGCTTTCTTT.